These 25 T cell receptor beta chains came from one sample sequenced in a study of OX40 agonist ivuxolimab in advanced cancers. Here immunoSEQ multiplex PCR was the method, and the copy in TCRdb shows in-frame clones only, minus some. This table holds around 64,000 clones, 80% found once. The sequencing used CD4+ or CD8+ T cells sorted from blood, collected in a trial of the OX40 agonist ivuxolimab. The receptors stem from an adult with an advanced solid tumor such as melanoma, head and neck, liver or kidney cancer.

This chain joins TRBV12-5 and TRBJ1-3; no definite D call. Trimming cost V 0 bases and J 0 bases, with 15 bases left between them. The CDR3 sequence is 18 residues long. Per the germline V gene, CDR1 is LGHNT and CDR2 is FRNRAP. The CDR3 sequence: CASGLVSGTATSGNTIYF. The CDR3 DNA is TGTGCTAGTGGTTTGGTCTCCGGAACAGCAACCTCTGGAAACACCATATATTTT.

CDR3 region: CASRVSGISGNTIYF. The CDR3, as DNA: TGTGCCAGTAGGGTCTCAGGCATCTCTGGAAACACCATATATTTT. The chain joins TRBV19 to TRBJ1-3; no definite D call. Trimming left V 6 bases short and J 0 bases short, with 12 bases between. Germline V gives CDR1 LNHDA, CDR2 SQIVND (reference sequence). The CDR3 covers 15 residues.

CDR3 in DNA: TGTGCCAGCAGCTTAGGGGCACTAGGAAATCAAGAGACCCAGTACTTC. Protein sequence: CASSLGALGNQETQYF. The chain couples TRBV7-9 to TRBJ2-5; D might be TRBD2 (5 bases). CDR3 length: 16 residues. Germline lookup yields CDR1 SEHNR and CDR2 FQNEAQ (reference sequence). The ends were cut back, 1 base at V and 2 bases at J, with 14 bases in the middle.

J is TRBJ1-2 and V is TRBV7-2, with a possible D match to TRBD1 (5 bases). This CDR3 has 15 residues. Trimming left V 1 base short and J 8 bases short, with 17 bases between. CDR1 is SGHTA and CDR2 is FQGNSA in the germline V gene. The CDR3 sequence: CASSLEWGNPGGYTF. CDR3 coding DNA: TGTGCCAGCAGCTTAGAGTGGGGAAACCCAGGGGGCTACACCTTC. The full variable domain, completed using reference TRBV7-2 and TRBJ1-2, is GAGVSQSPSNKVTEKGKDVELRCDPISGHTALYWYRQSLGQGLEFLIYFQGNSAPDKSGLPSDRFSAERTGGSVSTLTIQRTQQEDSAVYLCASSLEWGNPGGYTFGSGTRLTVV.

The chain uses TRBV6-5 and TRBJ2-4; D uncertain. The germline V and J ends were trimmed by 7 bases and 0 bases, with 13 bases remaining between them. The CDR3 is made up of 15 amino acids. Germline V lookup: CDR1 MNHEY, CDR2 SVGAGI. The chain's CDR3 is CASKIISGAKNIQYF. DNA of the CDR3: TGTGCCAGCAAAATAATATCCGGAGCCAAAAACATTCAGTACTTC.

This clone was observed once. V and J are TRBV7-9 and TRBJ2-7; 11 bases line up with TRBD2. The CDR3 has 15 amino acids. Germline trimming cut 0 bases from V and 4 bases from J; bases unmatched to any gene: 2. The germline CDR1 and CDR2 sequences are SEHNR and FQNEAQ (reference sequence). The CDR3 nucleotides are TGTGCCAGCAGCTTAGCGACTAGCGGGGTGTACGAGCAGTACTTC. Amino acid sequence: CASSLATSGVYEQYF.

CDR3 coding DNA: TGTGCCAGCAGGGGGACAGGGCCGGGGGATCAGCCCCAGCATTTT. Its protein product is CASRGTGPGDQPQHF. V is TRBV2 and J is TRBJ1-5; 9 positions match TRBD1. Germline-derived CDR1 and CDR2 are SNHLY and FYNNEI. This CDR3 has 15 amino acids. After removal of 6 bases from V and 5 bases from J, the junction contained 8 bases not matched to a gene.

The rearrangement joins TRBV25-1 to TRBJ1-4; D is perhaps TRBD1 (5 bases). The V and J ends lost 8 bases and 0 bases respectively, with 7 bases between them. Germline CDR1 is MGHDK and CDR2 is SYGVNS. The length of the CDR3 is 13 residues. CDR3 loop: CASRGTTNEKLFF. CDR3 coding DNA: TGTGCCAGCCGGGGCACAACTAATGAAAAACTGTTTTTT.

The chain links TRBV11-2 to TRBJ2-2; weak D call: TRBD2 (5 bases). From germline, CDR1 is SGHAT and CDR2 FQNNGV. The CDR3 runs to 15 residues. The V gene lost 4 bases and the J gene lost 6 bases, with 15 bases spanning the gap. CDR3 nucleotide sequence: TGTGCCAGCAGCTCAGCTGGCGGGTTCTCCGGGGAGCTGTTTTTT. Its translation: CASSSAGGFSGELFF.

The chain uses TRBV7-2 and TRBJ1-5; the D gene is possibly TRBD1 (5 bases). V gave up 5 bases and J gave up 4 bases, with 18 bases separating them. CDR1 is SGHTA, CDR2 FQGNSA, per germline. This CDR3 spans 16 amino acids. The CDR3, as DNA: TGTGCCAGCAGCCCCGGGGGGAGCAGAAGGAATCAGCCCCAGCATTTT. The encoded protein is CASSPGGSRRNQPQHF.

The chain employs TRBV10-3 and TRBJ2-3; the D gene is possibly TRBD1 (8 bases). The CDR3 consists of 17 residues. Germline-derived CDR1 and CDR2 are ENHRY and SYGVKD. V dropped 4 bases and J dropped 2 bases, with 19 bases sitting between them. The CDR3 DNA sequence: TGTGCCATCAGTGGGGGGGGGACAGGTTTCTTCACAGATACGCAGTATTTT. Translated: CAISGGGTGFFTDTQYF.

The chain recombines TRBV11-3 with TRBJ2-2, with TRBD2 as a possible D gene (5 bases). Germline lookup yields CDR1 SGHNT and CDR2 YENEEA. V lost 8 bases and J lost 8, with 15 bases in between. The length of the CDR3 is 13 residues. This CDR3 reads CASSRPGVGELFF. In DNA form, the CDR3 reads TGTGCCAGCTCCCGCCCCGGGGTAGGGGAGCTGTTTTTT.

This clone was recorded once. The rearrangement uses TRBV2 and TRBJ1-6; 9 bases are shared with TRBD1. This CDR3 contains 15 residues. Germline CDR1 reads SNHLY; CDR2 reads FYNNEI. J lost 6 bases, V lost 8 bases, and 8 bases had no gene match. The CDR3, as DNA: TGTGCCAGCTGGGGGGGACAGGGAAGTAATTCACCCCTCCACTTT. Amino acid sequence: CASWGGQGSNSPLHF.

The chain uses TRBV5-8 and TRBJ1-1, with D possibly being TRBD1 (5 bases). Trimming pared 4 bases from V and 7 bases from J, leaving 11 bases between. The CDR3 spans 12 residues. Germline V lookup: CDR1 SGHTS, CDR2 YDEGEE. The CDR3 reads CASSVGPGEAFF. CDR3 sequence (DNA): TGTGCCAGCAGCGTGGGGCCTGGTGAAGCTTTCTTT.

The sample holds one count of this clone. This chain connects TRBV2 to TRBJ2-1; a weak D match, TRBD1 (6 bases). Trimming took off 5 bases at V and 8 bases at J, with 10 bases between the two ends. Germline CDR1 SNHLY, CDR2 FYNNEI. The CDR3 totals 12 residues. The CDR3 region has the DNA TGTGCCAGCAGTTCGGACAGACATGAGCAGTTCTTC. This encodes CASSSDRHEQFF.

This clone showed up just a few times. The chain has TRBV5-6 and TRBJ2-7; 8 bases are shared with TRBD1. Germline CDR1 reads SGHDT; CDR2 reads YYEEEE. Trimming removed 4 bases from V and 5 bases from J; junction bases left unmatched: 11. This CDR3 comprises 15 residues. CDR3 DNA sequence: TGTGCCAGCAGCCCAAGGACAGGGTTAATCGACGAGCAGTACTTC. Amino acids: CASSPRTGLIDEQYF.

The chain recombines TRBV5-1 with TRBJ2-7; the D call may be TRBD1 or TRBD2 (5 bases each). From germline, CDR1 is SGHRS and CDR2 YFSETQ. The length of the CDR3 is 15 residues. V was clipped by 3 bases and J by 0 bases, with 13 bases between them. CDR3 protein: CASSYLGDSSYEQYF. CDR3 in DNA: TGCGCCAGCAGCTACTTGGGGGATAGCTCCTACGAGCAGTACTTC. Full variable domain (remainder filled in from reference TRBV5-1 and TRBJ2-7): KAGVTQTPRYLIKTRGQQVTLSCSPISGHRSVSWYQQTPGQGLQFLFEYFSETQRNKGNFPGRFSGRQFSNSRSEMNVSTLELGDSALYLCASSYLGDSSYEQYFGPGTRLTVT.

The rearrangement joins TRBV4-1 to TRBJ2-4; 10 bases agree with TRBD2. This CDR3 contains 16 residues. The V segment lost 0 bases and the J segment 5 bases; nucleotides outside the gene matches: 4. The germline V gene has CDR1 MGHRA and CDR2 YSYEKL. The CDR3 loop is CASSQDLAGAQNIQYF. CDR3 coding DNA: TGCGCCAGCAGCCAAGACCTAGCGGGGGCCCAAAACATTCAGTACTTC.

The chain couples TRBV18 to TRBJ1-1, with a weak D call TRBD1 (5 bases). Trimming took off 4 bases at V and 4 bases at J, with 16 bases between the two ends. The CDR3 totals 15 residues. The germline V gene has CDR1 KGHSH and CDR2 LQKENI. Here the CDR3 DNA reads TGTGCCAGCTCACTCCGGGCGGGGGATTCCACTGAAGCTTTCTTT. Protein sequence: CASSLRAGDSTEAFF.

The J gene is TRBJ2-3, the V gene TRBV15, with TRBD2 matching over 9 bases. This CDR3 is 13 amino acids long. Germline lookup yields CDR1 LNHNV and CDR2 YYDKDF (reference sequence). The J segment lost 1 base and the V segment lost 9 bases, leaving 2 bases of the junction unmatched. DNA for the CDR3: TGTGCCACTAGCGGGGGCGGCACAGATACGCAGTATTTT. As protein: CATSGGGTDTQYF.

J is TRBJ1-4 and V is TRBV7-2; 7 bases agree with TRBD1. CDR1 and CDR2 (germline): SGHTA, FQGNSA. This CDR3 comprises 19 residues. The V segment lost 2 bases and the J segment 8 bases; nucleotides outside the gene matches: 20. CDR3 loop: CASSLWARGQYHMGEKLFF. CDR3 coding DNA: TGTGCCAGCAGCTTATGGGCTAGGGGACAGTATCATATGGGAGAAAAACTGTTTTTT.

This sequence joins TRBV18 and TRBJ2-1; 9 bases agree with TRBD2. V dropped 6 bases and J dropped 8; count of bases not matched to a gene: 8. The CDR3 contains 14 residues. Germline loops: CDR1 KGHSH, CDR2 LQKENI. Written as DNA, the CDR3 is TGTGCCAGCTCCGTAGCGGGGGCGGGCGATGAGCAGTTCTTC. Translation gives CASSVAGAGDEQFF.

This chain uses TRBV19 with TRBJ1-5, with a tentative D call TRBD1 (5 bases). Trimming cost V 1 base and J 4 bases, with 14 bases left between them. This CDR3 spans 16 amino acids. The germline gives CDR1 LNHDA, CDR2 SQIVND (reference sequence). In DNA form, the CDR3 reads TGTGCCAGTAGTATAGTGGGAACAGGTCAAAATCAGCCCCAGCATTTT. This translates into CASSIVGTGQNQPQHF.

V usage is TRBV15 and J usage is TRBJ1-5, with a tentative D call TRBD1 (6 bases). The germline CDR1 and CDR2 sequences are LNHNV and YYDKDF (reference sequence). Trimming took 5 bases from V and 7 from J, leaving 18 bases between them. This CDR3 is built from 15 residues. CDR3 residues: CATSPWGQRGQPQHF. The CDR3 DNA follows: TGTGCCACCAGCCCATGGGGACAAAGGGGGCAGCCCCAGCATTTT.

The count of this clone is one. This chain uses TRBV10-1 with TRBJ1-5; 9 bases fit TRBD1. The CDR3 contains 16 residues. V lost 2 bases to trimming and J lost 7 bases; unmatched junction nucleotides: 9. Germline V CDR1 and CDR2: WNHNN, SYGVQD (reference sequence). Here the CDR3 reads CASSEPRTGVGQPQHF. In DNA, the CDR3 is TGCGCCAGCAGTGAGCCTCGGACAGGGGTAGGACAGCCCCAGCATTTT.